These 29 T cell receptor beta chains were all obtained from the same sample, sequenced in a study of T cells in Graves' hyperthyroidism and ophthalmopathy. Amplification targeted TCR beta CDR3 regions from RNA transcripts. An initial round of RT-PCR targeting the TCR CDR3 relied on the HTBI primer set. TCRdb ran MiXCR on the multiplex PCR reads and lists one entry per CDR3 protein. The table includes approximately 530,000 distinct CDR3 sequences, roughly a sixth detected once. Source material: blood. The origin of the receptors is a woman younger than 30 with Graves' hyperthyroidism.

This clonotype was recorded many times. The gene calls are TRBV6-1 and TRBJ2-7, with no clear D. V lost 2 bases and J 7 bases, leaving 12 bases between the germline ends. The CDR3 extends over 13 amino acids. CDR1 and CDR2 from the germline V gene are MNHNS and SASEGT. CDR3: CASSEKSASEQYF. CDR3 DNA sequence: TGTGCCAGCAGTGAAAAGTCAGCCTCGGAGCAGTACTTC.

The rearrangement links TRBV25-1 to TRBJ2-7, with unresolved D. Germline V gives CDR1 MGHDK, CDR2 SYGVNS. Between the trimmed V and J ends, which lost 6 bases and 6 bases, there was a span of 18 bases. The CDR3 loop spans 14 amino acids. CDR3 sequence (DNA): TGTGCCAGCAGCCCCCACCTGGTGGGAATCGAGCAGTACTTC. It specifies CASSPHLVGIEQYF.

This clonotype was counted at least ten times. The V call is TRBV2, the J call TRBJ1-1; 9 bases align to TRBD1. V trimming: 4 bases; J trimming: 7 bases; junction bases outside the gene matches: 4. This CDR3 has 13 amino acids. Germline V lookup: CDR1 SNHLY, CDR2 FYNNEI. The CDR3 protein is CASSGTGDGEAFF. DNA of the CDR3: TGTGCCAGCAGTGGGACAGGGGATGGTGAAGCTTTCTTT.

This clonotype was counted only a few times. This chain links TRBV19 with TRBJ1-2, with TRBD1 matching 10 bases. The CDR3 spans 13 residues. V was pared by 6 bases and J by 7 bases, with 5 bases of the junction left unmatched. The V gene's germline CDR1 is LNHDA and CDR2 SQIVND (reference sequence). This chain's CDR3 is CASRRTGGPGYTF. CDR3 coding DNA: TGTGCCAGTAGGAGGACAGGGGGGCCTGGCTACACCTTC.

Comment on this clonotype: A much more abundant neighbour one base away suggests this may be a read error. The rearrangement joins TRBV20-1 to TRBJ2-1, with unresolved D. The CDR3 spans 14 residues. Looked up from germline, CDR1 is DFQATT and CDR2 is SNEGSKA (reference sequence). This CDR3 reads CSASSVSGYKEQFF. The DNA of the CDR3 is TGCAGTGCTAGTAGTGTGTCGGGCTACAAAGAGCAGTTCTTC.

This clonotype appeared many times. The V call is TRBV11-2, the J call TRBJ2-7, with D unclear. The V end lost 8 bases, the J end lost 5 bases, and 10 bases lay between the germline ends. This CDR3 spans 11 amino acids. The germline V gene encodes CDR1 SGHAT and CDR2 FQNNGV. CDR3 coding DNA: TGTGCCAGCGGCCTCTACGACGAGCAGTACTTC. Its protein product is CASGLYDEQYF. Variable domain in full (rest from reference TRBV11-2 and TRBJ2-7): EAGVAQSPRYKIIEKRQSVAFWCNPISGHATLYWYQQILGQGPKLLIQFQNNGVVDDSQLPKDRFSAERLKGVDSTLKIQPAKLEDSAVYLCASGLYDEQYFGPGTRLTVT.

V is TRBV12-3 or TRBV12-4 and J is TRBJ2-7; weak D call: TRBD2 (6 bases). V was pared by 5 bases and J by 0 bases, with 17 bases between. The CDR3 is 16 amino acids. The CDR3 DNA follows: TGTGCCAGCAGTCATCGCGGTCGGGGGAGCTCCTACGAGCAGTACTTC. Protein product: CASSHRGRGSSYEQYF.

The table lists this clonotype with many counts. This chain joins TRBV12-3 or TRBV12-4 and TRBJ1-6; D ambiguous. V was pared by 7 bases and J by 6 bases, with 10 bases between. The CDR3 has 13 amino acids. CDR3 coding DNA: TGTGCCAGCAAGTCCGAGCTTAATTCACCCCTCCACTTT. It codes for CASKSELNSPLHF.

As regards this clonotype: The CDR3 does not end in the conserved phenylalanine or tryptophan, so this is likely a read error. This chain joins TRBV10-2 and TRBJ2-7; possibly TRBD1 for D (5 bases). V shed 5 bases and J shed 1 base, with 15 bases lying between them. The germline gives CDR1 WSHSY, CDR2 SAAADI. The CDR3 has 15 residues. CDR3 amino acids: CASSSVEQGSYEQYL. The CDR3 bases are TGCGCCAGCAGTTCAGTAGAGCAGGGATCCTACGAGCAGTACCTC.

The rearrangement joins TRBV24-1 to TRBJ2-2; D gene unclear. Germline CDR1 and CDR2: KGHDR and SFDVKD. The V and J ends lost 9 bases and 6 bases respectively, with 13 bases between them. The CDR3 extends over 13 amino acids. Written as DNA, the CDR3 is TGTGCCACCCCACCTTTTCCGGCCGGGGAGCTGTTTTTT. Protein: CATPPFPAGELFF.

This clonotype was counted between two and nine times. This chain uses TRBV6-5 with TRBJ2-3, with 7 bases identical to TRBD2. In germline, CDR1 is MNHEY, CDR2 SVGAGI. The CDR3 is made up of 16 amino acids. J gave up 0 bases and V 5 bases, and 8 bases lay outside the gene matches. The CDR3 reads CASSPLAQPSTDTQYF. The CDR3 region has the DNA TGTGCCAGCAGTCCACTAGCGCAACCTAGCACAGATACGCAGTATTTT.

V is TRBV15 and J is TRBJ1-5; D is perhaps TRBD1 (5 bases). The germline gives CDR1 LNHNV, CDR2 YYDKDF (reference sequence). V was trimmed by 8 bases and J by 0 bases, leaving 23 bases between them. This CDR3 has 18 residues. The CDR3 coding sequence is TGTGCCACCGGAGCCGCGGCAGGGCCCACTTATAGCAATCAGCCCCAGCATTTT. Amino acids: CATGAAAGPTYSNQPQHF.

This clonotype has at least ten counts. The chain has TRBV28 and TRBJ1-1; D gene unclear. Trimming cost V 6 bases and J 1 base, with 6 bases left between them. Germline V CDR1 and CDR2: MDHEN, SYDVKM. This CDR3 contains 12 residues. The CDR3 sequence is CASRLQNTEAFF. The CDR3 DNA follows: TGTGCCAGCAGGTTGCAGAACACTGAAGCTTTCTTT. Combining the CDR3 with reference TRBV28 and TRBJ1-1 gives the whole variable domain DVKVTQSSRYLVKRTGEKVFLECVQDMDHENMFWYRQDPGLGLRLIYFSYDVKMKEKGDIPEGYSVSREKKERFSLILESASTNQTSMYLCASRLQNTEAFFGQGTRLTVV.

The V gene is TRBV27, the J gene TRBJ2-7; 7 nucleotides agree with TRBD1. The V gene's germline CDR1 is MNHEY and CDR2 SMNVEV (reference sequence). With V trimmed by 3 bases and J by 2 bases, 4 bases remained unmatched. This CDR3 contains 14 residues. The CDR3 bases are TGTGCCAGCAGTTTCACAGGGGCAGCCTACGAGCAGTACTTC. Amino acid sequence: CASSFTGAAYEQYF.

The chain recombines TRBV7-9 with TRBJ2-1; 7 bases agree with TRBD2. CDR1 and CDR2 from the germline V gene are SEHNR and FQNEAQ (reference sequence). The CDR3 covers 16 residues. Trimming at V came to 4 bases and at J to 1 base, leaving 7 bases not matched to a gene. This chain's CDR3 is CASSSRVAGSYNEQFF. The CDR3 DNA reads as TGTGCCAGCAGCTCCCGGGTAGCGGGTTCCTACAATGAGCAGTTCTTC. Looking up the rest from reference TRBV7-9 and TRBJ2-1 gives the full variable domain: DTGVSQNPRHKITKRGQNVTFRCDPISEHNRLYWYRQTLGQGPEFLTYFQNEAQLEKSRLLSDRFSAERPKGSFSTLEIQRTEQGDSAMYLCASSSRVAGSYNEQFFGPGTRLTVL.

This clonotype was seen repeatedly, ten times or more. The chain carries TRBV6-2 or TRBV6-3 and TRBJ2-5, with D possibly matching TRBD2 (6 bases). V lost 2 bases and J lost 5, with 12 bases in between. In germline, CDR1 is MNHEY, CDR2 SVGEGT. This CDR3 comprises 14 residues. CDR3 nucleotide sequence: TGTGCCAGCAGTTACACTCGACTAGTTGAGACCCAGTACTTC. It encodes CASSYTRLVETQYF.

This clonotype came up many times. This chain uses TRBV20-1 with TRBJ1-5; D gene unclear. With 4 bases removed from V and 0 bases from J, the gap between germline ends came to 13 bases. CDR1 is DFQATT and CDR2 is SNEGSKA in the germline V gene (reference sequence). This CDR3 is 15 amino acids long. The chain's CDR3 is CSATGESNSNQPQHF. CDR3 sequence (DNA): TGCAGTGCTACCGGGGAGTCCAATAGCAATCAGCCCCAGCATTTT.

J is TRBJ2-7 and V is TRBV6-1; D not resolved. This CDR3 has 13 residues. Trimming pared 8 bases from V and 0 bases from J, leaving 11 bases between. Germline CDR1 is MNHNS and CDR2 is SASEGT. For the CDR3, the DNA is TGTGCCAGCTCCAGGATTCCCTCCTACGAGCAGTACTTC. It is translated as CASSRIPSYEQYF.

In its sample, this clonotype was seen many times. This chain joins TRBV20-1 and TRBJ2-7; the match to TRBD2 covers 15 bases. The CDR3 is 14 residues long. Germline V CDR1 and CDR2: DFQATT, SNEGSKA (reference sequence). Losses at the gene ends were 5 bases for V and 6 bases for J; bases not matched to a gene: 5. The CDR3 is CSAYRTSGGVEQYF. CDR3 DNA sequence: TGCAGTGCTTATCGGACTAGCGGGGGGGTCGAGCAGTACTTC.

The chain couples TRBV6-1 to TRBJ1-2; perhaps TRBD1 as D (6 bases). Germline V gene data show CDR1 as MNHNS and CDR2 as SASEGT. The V end was cut by 5 bases, the J end by 4 bases, with 23 bases between. The CDR3 is made up of 17 amino acids. The CDR3 DNA sequence: TGTGCCAGCAGTACCCTCGCCGGGACACCCACCCTCTATGGCTACACCTTC. It yields the protein CASSTLAGTPTLYGYTF.

The rearrangement uses TRBV10-2 and TRBJ1-2; TRBD1 is a possible D gene (5 bases). Germline loops: CDR1 WSHSY, CDR2 SAAADI. V was clipped by 4 bases and J by 5 bases, with 17 bases between them. This CDR3 has 15 residues. DNA for the CDR3: TGCGCCAGCAGTGGCGGCAGGGTGGCGGTGTATGGCTACACCTTC. This codes for CASSGGRVAVYGYTF.

This CDR3 is CASSLVSYGTEAFF. Written as DNA, the CDR3 is TGTGCCAGCAGCTTGGTCTCCTATGGCACTGAAGCTTTCTTT. J is TRBJ1-1 and V is TRBV7-9; D gene ambiguous. The germline CDR1 and CDR2 sequences are SEHNR and FQNEAQ (reference sequence). V lost 3 bases and J lost 4, with 12 bases in between. This CDR3 region has 14 residues.

The chain links TRBV13 to TRBJ1-1; possible D gene TRBD1, 5 bases. Germline V CDR1 and CDR2: PRHDT, FYEKMQ (reference sequence). Trimming pared 0 bases from V and 5 bases from J, leaving 16 bases between. CDR3 length equals 16 residues. The CDR3 sequence is CASSLGLEGLGTEAFF. The CDR3 coding sequence is TGTGCCAGCAGCTTAGGCCTAGAGGGGTTAGGGACTGAAGCTTTCTTT.

This clonotype was seen many times. The gene calls are TRBV14 and TRBJ2-3, with D maybe TRBD2 (5 bases). The CDR3 runs 14 residues. The germline CDR1 and CDR2 sequences are SGHDN and FVKESK. Trimming stripped 1 base from V and 6 bases from J, with 11 bases between. The CDR3 spells CASSQVVKRDTQYF. The CDR3 nucleotides are TGTGCCAGCAGCCAAGTTGTCAAGCGGGATACGCAGTATTTT.

This chain uses TRBV6-1 with TRBJ2-7; 9 bases fit TRBD2. Trimming took 4 bases from V and 1 from J; bases not matched to a gene: 5. In germline, CDR1 is MNHNS, CDR2 SASEGT. CDR3 length equals 15 residues. CDR3 residues: CASSVAGAASYEQYF. CDR3 sequence (DNA): TGTGCCAGCAGTGTAGCGGGAGCCGCATCCTACGAGCAGTACTTC.

At least ten counts were recorded for this clonotype. This rearrangement joins TRBV20-1 to TRBJ1-4; maybe TRBD1 (6 bases). Trimming shortened V by 0 bases and J by 7 bases, and 9 bases separated the two germline ends. This CDR3 is built from 13 residues. Germline V gives CDR1 DFQATT, CDR2 SNEGSKA (reference sequence). The CDR3 region has the DNA TGCAGTGCTAGAGAGGAGGGGGTTGAAAAACTGTTTTTT. Its translation: CSAREEGVEKLFF.

This clonotype was detected many times. The chain combines TRBV2 with TRBJ2-1, with D tentatively TRBD1 (6 bases). Deletions cut 4 bases from V and 7 bases from J, with 17 bases between. CDR1 SNHLY and CDR2 FYNNEI come from the germline V gene. The CDR3 runs to 15 residues. The CDR3 sequence: CASSVLGASGNEQFF. CDR3 in DNA: TGTGCCAGCAGTGTCTTGGGGGCCTCGGGGAATGAGCAGTTCTTC.

The chain employs TRBV4-1 and TRBJ2-1; 12 bases are a match to TRBD2. Trimming removed 4 bases from V and 5 bases from J; junction bases left unmatched: 15. This CDR3 spans 19 amino acids. CDR1 is MGHRA, CDR2 YSYEKL, per germline. CDR3 amino acids: CASSPHWVLAGGDDNEQFF. CDR3 DNA: TGCGCCAGCAGCCCCCACTGGGTGCTAGCGGGGGGGGACGACAATGAGCAGTTCTTC.

This clonotype was seen at least ten times. CDR3 DNA: TGTGCCAGCAGTGCCCCCGACAGGGGCTACGAGCAGTACTTC. As protein: CASSAPDRGYEQYF. The chain uses TRBV6-1 and TRBJ2-7; 8 nucleotides line up with TRBD1. Germline V gives CDR1 MNHNS, CDR2 SASEGT. The trim removed 4 bases at V and 3 bases at J, leaving 5 bases unmatched. The CDR3 loop spans 14 amino acids.